The rows below give T cell receptor beta chains drawn from one sample of a study of CD8 T cells in ankylosing spondylitis. One entry per CDR3 protein results from TCRdb running MiXCR on the 5' RACE reads. The sample lists about 220,000 distinct CDR3 sequences; approximately 7.3% were seen once. The sample was blood, either unsorted or a sorted T cell fraction (not recorded which). These TCRs come from a male donor with ankylosing spondylitis. CDR3s include the opening cysteine and the closing phenylalanine or tryptophan. The order of the fields is V gene, D gene, clone size, J gene, CDR3 protein, CDR3 DNA. D genes are given only for firm matches. Clone size is shown for a subset of rows, as once, few, many or a class of expanded clone.

TRBV27	TRBD2	many	TRBJ2-3	CASSALAGATDTQYF	TGTGCCAGCAGTGCTTTAGCGGGAGCCACAGATACGCAGTATTTT
TRBV20-1	TRBD2	few	TRBJ2-4	CSARSTSGKNIQYF	TGCAGTGCTAGATCGACTAGCGGTAAAAACATTCAGTACTTC
TRBV27	.	many	TRBJ1-5	CASSPIGGNQPQHF	TGTGCCAGCAGTCCTATTGGGGGGAATCAGCCCCAGCATTTT
TRBV27	.	many	TRBJ1-1	CASSLRDPTEAFF	TGTGCCAGCAGCCTCCGGGACCCCACTGAAGCTTTCTTT
TRBV20-1	TRBD1	.	TRBJ2-1	CSAPRGTGDYNEQFF	TGCAGTGCCCCCCGCGGGACAGGGGACTACAATGAGCAGTTCTTC
TRBV20-1	.	many	TRBJ2-1	CSARLHGGETYNEQFF	TGCAGTGCTAGACTACACGGAGGGGAGACGTACAATGAGCAGTTCTTC
TRBV4-3	TRBD2	once	TRBJ2-2	CASSHQSSGTYTGELFF	TGCGCCAGCAGCCACCAATCTAGCGGTACTTACACCGGGGAGCTGTTTTTT
TRBV7-2	TRBD1	.	TRBJ1-2	CASSDDRGYGYTF	TGTGCCAGCAGCGATGACAGGGGCTATGGCTACACCTTC
TRBV19	.	.	TRBJ2-3	CASSIWGDFTDTQYF	TGTGCCAGTAGTATTTGGGGGGATTTCACAGATACGCAGTATTTT
TRBV28	.	many	TRBJ2-7	CASSLFLTGRREFYEQYF	TGTGCCAGCAGTTTATTCTTGACAGGCAGGCGGGAGTTCTACGAGCAGTACTTC
TRBV7-9	.	few	TRBJ1-6	CASSVGPGNSPLHF	TGTGCCAGCAGCGTAGGACCTGGGAATTCACCCCTCCACTTT
TRBV14	.	many	TRBJ2-1	CASSQGFLEQFF	TGTGCCAGCAGCCAAGGGTTTCTTGAGCAGTTCTTC
TRBV4-3	.	.	TRBJ2-3	CASSLSQGMADTQYF	TGCGCCAGCAGCCTTTCGCAGGGGATGGCAGATACGCAGTATTTT
TRBV6-2/TRBV6-3	.	few	TRBJ2-1	CASSYYRGGQYNEQFF	TGTGCCAGCAGTTACTATAGAGGGGGTCAATACAATGAGCAGTTCTTC
TRBV25-1	.	many	TRBJ2-7	CASQDWGWDEQYF	TGTGCCAGTCAGGACTGGGGATGGGACGAGCAGTACTTC
TRBV4-3	.	many	TRBJ2-7	CASSPLGGPTYEQYF	TGCGCCAGCAGCCCACTCGGAGGGCCGACCTACGAGCAGTACTTC
TRBV27	TRBD1	many	TRBJ2-1	CASSSRDRAYNEQFF	TGTGCCAGCAGTTCCCGGGACAGGGCTTACAATGAGCAGTTCTTC
TRBV5-5	TRBD1	many	TRBJ1-6	CASSWTGGSSPLHF	TGTGCCAGCAGCTGGACAGGGGGTAGTTCACCCCTCCACTTT
TRBV27	.	.	TRBJ1-2	CASSWHPSGGYYGYTF	TGTGCCAGCAGCTGGCATCCTTCTGGGGGTTACTATGGCTACACCTTC
TRBV27	.	few	TRBJ2-7	CASSLLPSSYEQYF	TGTGCCAGCAGTTTACTACCGAGCTCCTACGAGCAGTACTTC
TRBV29-1	.	many	TRBJ1-3	CSVRDYTGNTIYF	TGCAGCGTTCGGGACTATACTGGAAACACCATATATTTT
TRBV6-2/TRBV6-3	.	once	TRBJ1-1	CASISRGRRVTEAFF	TGTGCCAGCATTAGCCGGGGCCGGCGGGTAACTGAAGCTTTCTTT
TRBV20-1	TRBD1	.	TRBJ1-1	CSAREDRGRHTEAFF	TGCAGTGCTAGAGAGGACAGGGGGCGGCACACTGAAGCTTTCTTT
TRBV4-2	.	many	TRBJ2-5	CASSLGLRGGETQYF	TGTGCCAGCAGCCTCGGACTCCGAGGGGGAGAGACCCAGTACTTC
TRBV20-1	TRBD2	many	TRBJ2-3	CSATTLAVLTDTQYF	TGCAGTGCTACGACTCTAGCGGTGCTCACAGATACGCAGTATTTT
TRBV5-1	.	many	TRBJ2-7	CASSLNSGHYYEQYF	TGCGCCAGCAGCCTTAATTCGGGACATTACTACGAGCAGTACTTC
TRBV9	.	many	TRBJ1-2	CASSSGDESYTF	TGTGCCAGCAGCTCGGGGGATGAGAGCTACACCTTC
TRBV25-1	.	many	TRBJ1-2	CASSEYTPADNYGYTF	TGTGCCAGCAGTGAATATACCCCAGCCGACAACTATGGCTACACCTTC
TRBV21-1	.	many	TRBJ2-4	CASSKVPGGVKNIQYF	TGTGCCAGCAGCAAAGTACCAGGGGGGGTCAAAAACATTCAGTACTTC
TRBV7-9	.	many	TRBJ1-1	CASSPSRGGTEAFF	TGTGCCAGCAGCCCGAGTCGAGGTGGCACTGAAGCTTTCTTT
TRBV5-1	.	few	TRBJ1-1	CASRDPWATNTEAFF	TGCGCCAGCAGGGATCCCTGGGCGACGAACACTGAAGCTTTCTTT
TRBV7-8	.	many	TRBJ1-5	CASSSRWDGLPYSNQPQHF	TGTGCCAGCAGCTCAAGGTGGGACGGACTCCCTTATAGCAATCAGCCCCAGCATTTT
TRBV3-1	.	many	TRBJ2-1	CASSRSGRYNEQFF	TGTGCCAGCAGCCGAAGTGGCAGGTACAATGAGCAGTTCTTC
TRBV29-1	TRBD1	few	TRBJ1-2	CSVGQGPNYGYTF	TGCAGCGTCGGACAGGGTCCTAACTATGGCTACACCTTC
TRBV12-3/TRBV12-4	.	many	TRBJ2-1	CASSPGIFNEQFF	TGTGCCAGCAGCCCCGGGATTTTCAATGAGCAGTTCTTC
TRBV7-7	TRBD1	.	TRBJ2-1	CASSLARGLEQFF	TGTGCTAGCAGCTTAGCCAGGGGGCTTGAGCAGTTCTTC
TRBV9	TRBD1	many	TRBJ2-7	CASSPRDRGVGEQYF	TGTGCCAGCAGCCCCCGAGACAGGGGGGTAGGGGAGCAGTACTTC
TRBV27	.	many	TRBJ1-5	CASSLGATGNQPQHF	TGTGCCAGCAGTTTAGGCGCGACGGGCAATCAGCCCCAGCATTTT
TRBV5-1	.	many	TRBJ1-1	CASSFRGSMNTEAFF	TGCGCCAGCAGCTTTCGGGGTTCCATGAACACTGAAGCTTTCTTT